One sample yielded the 7 T cell receptor beta chains listed below, sequenced in a study of human T cells and chemical hapten exposure. Time point defined: patch test 3, about 24 weeks after DPC sensitization. The treatment here: therapeutic diphenylcyclopropenone sensitization with weekly scalp DPC. One entry per CDR3 protein results from TCRdb running MiXCR on the RACE reads. The data contain tens of thousands of distinct CDR3 sequences, about an eighth of them seen just once; the ten biggest clones take up around 5.8%. The material was whole blood, obtained in connection with sensitization to the hapten diphenylcyclopropenone (DPC). Source of these receptors: a woman aged 45-59 years with alopecia areata. Some clones in this sample may be carry-over from other donors' samples.

This clonotype was counted many times. The chain carries TRBV12-3 or TRBV12-4 and TRBJ2-1; TRBD2 agrees at 7 bases. CDR3 length: 16 amino acids. With 6 bases clipped from V and 3 bases from J, the junction kept 11 bases outside the gene matches. CDR3 bases: TGTGCCAGCAGCCTCGGAGGGCGGGAGCTCTACAATGAGCAGTTCTTC. Amino acid sequence: CASSLGGRELYNEQFF.

This clonotype was detected many times. The chain employs TRBV11-2 and TRBJ2-7, with 7 bases matching TRBD1. V was clipped by 0 bases and J by 1 base; unmatched bases: 6. Germline V CDR1 and CDR2: SGHAT, FQNNGV. CDR3 size: 16 residues. CDR3 sequence (DNA): TGTGCCAGCAGCTTAGAGGGACAGATACCTTCCTACGAGCAGTACTTC. It codes for CASSLEGQIPSYEQYF.

This clonotype was seen repeatedly, ten times or more. The rearrangement uses TRBV2 and TRBJ2-5; D assignment may be TRBD1 or TRBD2 (5 bases each). Looked up from germline, CDR1 is SNHLY and CDR2 is FYNNEI. The CDR3 length is 14 residues. Trimming pared 6 bases from V and 4 bases from J, leaving 15 bases between. As DNA, the CDR3 is TGTGCCAGCAGCGCCGGGACCAACAGAGAGACCCAGTACTTC. Its translation: CASSAGTNRETQYF. The entire variable domain, with the rest obtained from reference TRBV2 and TRBJ2-5, is as follows: EPEVTQTPSHQVTQMGQEVILRCVPISNHLYFYWYRQILGQKVEFLVSFYNNEISEKSEIFDDQFSVERPDGSNFTLKIRSTKLEDSAMYFCASSAGTNRETQYFGPGTRLLVL.

This clonotype was seen many times. The rearrangement joins TRBV5-5 to TRBJ1-5; D remains unclear. Germline V gives CDR1 SGHKS, CDR2 YYEKEE (reference sequence). This CDR3 is built from 15 residues. V was cut by 3 bases and J by 0 bases, with 10 bases left in between. The CDR3 DNA follows: TGTGCCAGCAGCTCTCAGAAATATAGCAATCAGCCCCAGCATTTT. Its translation is CASSSQKYSNQPQHF.

A few counts support this clonotype. The chain uses TRBV29-1 and TRBJ2-1; D tentatively fits TRBD1 or TRBD2 (5 bases each). The CDR3 sequence is 12 residues long. Germline assignment: CDR1 SQVTM and CDR2 ANQGSEA. V was pared by 4 bases and J by 5 bases, with 9 bases between. The CDR3 is CSVVRGNNEQFF. CDR3 nucleotide sequence: TGCAGCGTTGTTCGGGGCAACAATGAGCAGTTCTTC.

This clonotype was counted at least ten times. The chain links TRBV5-1 to TRBJ1-2, with TRBD1 matching 8 bases. CDR1 and CDR2 from the germline V gene are SGHRS and YFSETQ. The CDR3 loop spans 14 amino acids. The V segment lost 8 bases and the J segment 1 base; nucleotides outside the gene matches: 7. The CDR3 loop is CASTPDRGNYGYTF. The CDR3 DNA reads as TGCGCCAGTACCCCAGACAGGGGTAACTATGGCTACACCTTC.

This clonotype was seen more than once but under ten times. The gene calls are TRBV28 and TRBJ2-7; TRBD1 matches at 7 bases. The CDR3 runs 13 residues. J was trimmed by 4 bases and V by 5 bases; bases with no gene match: 5. Germline CDR1 and CDR2: MDHEN and SYDVKM. The DNA for the CDR3 is TGTGCCAGCAGTCGACGACAGGGTTACGAGCAGTACTTC. Its protein product is CASSRRQGYEQYF.